This T cell receptor beta chain was sequenced for a study of T cell responses to AZD1222 COVID-19 vaccine. This CDR3 comprises 15 residues. Per germline, CDR1 MNHEY and CDR2 SVGAGI. Trimming cost V 4 bases and J 5 bases; bases outside gene matches: 5. Profiled with immunoSEQ multiplex PCR; TCRdb holds only in-frame clones, not every one. This table has 91,000 or so clones, around 90% appearing once. This TCR derives from an adult who received the AZD1222 COVID-19 vaccine. Sequences were derived from peripheral blood, sampled 28 days after the second AZD1222 dose. The V and J genes are TRBV6-5 and TRBJ1-6; 7 bases are a match to TRBD1. CDR3 DNA sequence: TGTGCCAGCAGTTTGGGACAGCTGAATAATTCACCCCTCCACTTT. The encoded protein is CASSLGQLNNSPLHF.